This T cell receptor beta chain originates from a study of post-analysis software for immune sequencing data. Study-wide results and limits: Strong co-clustering by F measure linked samples that shared a preparation batch. Roughly 5 TRBV segments (TRBV5-6, TRBV5-1 and TRBV20-1 among them) occurred more frequently in patients than in controls.

Included in the TCR beta cDNA libraries were unique molecular identifiers. TCRdb used MiXCR to reprocess the PCR reads, holding one entry per CDR3 protein. The sample includes some 890,000 distinct CDR3 sequences, roughly 50% of them seen just once. Germline assignment: CDR1 SGHKS and CDR2 YYEKEE (reference sequence). V gave up 7 bases and J gave up 3 bases; unmatched junction bases: 6. CDR3 length: 13 amino acids. As to this clonotype: Its antigen remains unknown.

The source material was blood. The source is a girl between 5 and 17 years old with multiple sclerosis. The chain carries TRBV5-5 and TRBJ2-5, with TRBD2 matching 7 bases. CDR3 bases: TGTGCCAGCGCCTTTGCGGGGGAAGAGACCCAGTACTTC. Protein sequence: CASAFAGEETQYF. Together with reference TRBV5-5 and TRBJ2-5, the CDR3 gives the full variable domain: DAGVTQSPTHLIKTRGQQVTLRCSPISGHKSVSWYQQVLGQGPQFIFQYYEKEERGRGNFPDRFSARQFPNYSSELNVNALLLGDSALYLCASAFAGEETQYFGPGTRLLVL.